Here is one T cell receptor (beta chain) with its context. Its antigen is as yet unknown. This sample is drawn from a study of PD-1 blockade in mismatch repair-deficient tumors. Study overall: All were previously treated, progressing patients with over 9 mismatch repair-deficient cancer types. Study-wide results and caveats: After pembrolizumab, tumor-resident clones rose rapidly, then generally contracted before radiologic responses.

The V gene's germline CDR1 is GTSNPN and CDR2 SVGIG (reference sequence). Deletions cut 0 bases from V and 1 base from J, with 6 bases between. This CDR3 is built from 13 residues. PCR or immunohistochemistry showed mismatch repair deficiency in every enrolled patient. TCRs were sequenced from three patients responding to pembrolizumab. Only in-frame clones appear in the TCRdb table, and some are missing; sequencing was by immunoSEQ multiplex PCR. The table has roughly 50,000 clones, more than 75% seen once. This material consisted of peripheral blood, taken 4 weeks after starting pembrolizumab. This rearrangement joins TRBV30 to TRBJ1-1, with D hard to call. The TCR comes from an adult with mismatch repair-deficient cancer. Written as DNA, the CDR3 is TGTGCCTGGAGTGTAGCGGAGAACACTGAAGCTTTCTTT. It is translated as CAWSVAENTEAFF. The variable domain in full, completed from reference TRBV30 and TRBJ1-1, reads SQTIHQWPATLVQPVGSPLSLECTVEGTSNPNLYWYRQAAGRGLQLLFYSVGIGQISSEVPQNLSASRPQDRQFILSSKKLLLSDSGFYLCAWSVAENTEAFFGQGTRLTVV.